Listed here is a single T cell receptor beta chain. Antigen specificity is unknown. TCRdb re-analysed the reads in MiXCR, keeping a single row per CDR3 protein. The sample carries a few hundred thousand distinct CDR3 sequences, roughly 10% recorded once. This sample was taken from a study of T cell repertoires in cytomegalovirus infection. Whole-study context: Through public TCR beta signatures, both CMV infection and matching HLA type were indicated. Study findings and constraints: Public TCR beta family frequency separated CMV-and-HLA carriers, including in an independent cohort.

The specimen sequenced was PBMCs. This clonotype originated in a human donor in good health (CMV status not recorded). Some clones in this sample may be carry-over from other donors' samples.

CDR3 protein: CASSEGPYNEQFF. CDR3 bases: TGTGCCAGCAGTGAAGGCCCCTACAATGAGCAGTTCTTC. The chain employs TRBV6-1 and TRBJ2-1; D call uncertain. The V gene lost 1 base and the J gene lost 2 bases, with 3 bases spanning the gap. CDR1 MNHNS and CDR2 SASEGT come from the germline V gene. The length of the CDR3 is 13 residues.